A selection of T cell receptor beta chains follows, all from one sample in a study of cytomegalovirus exposure and HLA in healthy donors. Generated by immunoSEQ multiplex PCR, the TCRdb table keeps only in-frame clones and is missing some. This table has roughly 130,000 clones, about two thirds appearing once. The sequencing sample was made of PBMCs. The receptors derive from a woman between 55 and 75 years old in good health and CMV-seropositive. Both conserved end residues are part of each CDR3. D genes are given only for firm matches. The size of a clone is reported for some rows only, either as once, few or many, or as a class for expanded clones.

clone_size	v_call	j_call	d_call	cdr3_nt	cdr3_aa
NA	TRBV5-1	TRBJ1-1	NA	TGCGCCAGCTCCGAGGGCGGGGAGACAGCTTTCTTT	CASSEGGETAFF
NA	TRBV29-1	TRBJ2-7	TRBD1	TGCAGCGTTGAAGGGACAGGGGAGCTTGGCGAGCAGTACTTC	CSVEGTGELGEQYF
NA	TRBV14	TRBJ1-1	NA	TGTGCCAGCAGCCCTATACAGGGACCTGGGTCTGAAGCTTTCTTT	CASSPIQGPGSEAFF
NA	TRBV5-1	TRBJ2-1	NA	TGCGCCAGCAGCATCAACAGGAATGAGCAGTTCTTC	CASSINRNEQFF
NA	TRBV7-2	TRBJ2-7	TRBD2	TGTGCCAGCAGCTTACCTGGGACTAGCGTCCCCTACGAGCAGTACTTC	CASSLPGTSVPYEQYF
NA	TRBV10-3	TRBJ1-2	TRBD1	TGTGCCATCAACTACTCCTCCGGGACAGTTTATGGCTACACCTTC	CAINYSSGTVYGYTF
NA	TRBV11-2	TRBJ2-1	NA	TGTGCCAGCAGGCCCCGGGGGAGCTCCTACAATGAGCAGTTCTTC	CASRPRGSSYNEQFF
few	TRBV7-9	TRBJ2-2	NA	TGTTCCAGCAGCTTCGTTGGTAGGGGGAGTAGCACCGGGGAGCTGTTTTTT	CSSSFVGRGSSTGELFF
NA	TRBV5-5	TRBJ1-2	NA	TGTGCCAGCAGCTTGCAGGGGAGTGGGTATGGCTACACCTTC	CASSLQGSGYGYTF
NA	TRBV19	TRBJ1-1	TRBD1	TGTGCCAGTAGTATTCAAGGGACAGGGTGGAGCACTGAAGCTTTCTTT	CASSIQGTGWSTEAFF
few	TRBV5-1	TRBJ2-1	TRBD2	TGCGCCAGCAGCTCCACTAGCGGGGGTTACAATGAGCAGTTCTTC	CASSSTSGGYNEQFF
NA	TRBV19	TRBJ1-2	TRBD1	TGTGCCAGTAGTTTCCAACTCGGACAGGCCTCCTATGGCTACACCTTC	CASSFQLGQASYGYTF
NA	TRBV11-3	TRBJ2-7	TRBD1	TGTGCCAGCAGCCGCGACAGGGACAAGCAGTACTTC	CASSRDRDKQYF
once	TRBV1	TRBJ1-5	NA	TGCACCAGCAGCCAAGATCATCCCAATCAGCCCCAGCATTTT	CTSSQDHPNQPQHF
few	TRBV6-1	TRBJ2-5	NA	TGTGCCAGCAGTAATGGACAGTACCAAGAGACCCAGTACTTC	CASSNGQYQETQYF
NA	TRBV2	TRBJ1-2	NA	TGTGCCAGCAGTGACAAGACAGTTTATGGCTACACCTTC	CASSDKTVYGYTF
NA	TRBV6-5	TRBJ2-2	NA	TGTGCCAGCAGATTCAGGGGGGACACCGGGGAGCTGTTTTTT	CASRFRGDTGELFF
NA	TRBV7-3	TRBJ2-1	TRBD2	TGTGCCAGCAGCTTAGCGGGGGGGGTTATGGATGAGCAGTTCTTC	CASSLAGGVMDEQFF
NA	TRBV6-5	TRBJ1-2	TRBD1	TGTGCCACCCTTTTAACAGGGGGCCTCTATGGCTACACCTTC	CATLLTGGLYGYTF
once	TRBV11-2	TRBJ1-1	TRBD1	TGTGCCACCAATGGACAGGGAGAAACTGAAGCTTTCTTT	CATNGQGETEAFF
NA	TRBV7-3	TRBJ2-5	NA	TGTGCCAGCAGCTTAGTTGCCAGGGCGCCCCAAGAGACCCAGTACTTC	CASSLVARAPQETQYF
NA	TRBV19	TRBJ1-2	TRBD1	TGTGCCAGTAGTATAGGGACAGGGGGCGCGAGGAGGGGCCTCTACACCTTC	CASSIGTGGARRGLYTF
few	TRBV5-4	TRBJ1-1	TRBD1	TGTGCCAGCAGCTCAGGGGGCGGACGTACTGAAGCTTTCTTT	CASSSGGGRTEAFF
NA	TRBV28	TRBJ2-5	NA	TGTGCCAGCTCCCGCGAGCAAACGTACCAAGAGACCCAGTACTTC	CASSREQTYQETQYF
few	TRBV6-5	TRBJ1-2	TRBD1	TGTGCCAGCAGAAGGATGACAGGGAATGGCTACACCTTC	CASRRMTGNGYTF
once	TRBV6-5	TRBJ2-7	TRBD2	TGTGCCAGCAGACAAGCGGGACTGGACCCTACGAGGCAGTACTTC	CASRQAGLDPTRQYF
NA	TRBV9	TRBJ1-5	NA	TGTGCCAGCGGGGGGGGCAATCAGCCCCAGCATTTT	CASGGGNQPQHF
NA	TRBV29-1	TRBJ2-1	TRBD2	TGCAGCGTTGAAGGGAAACTAGCGGGGTTCTACAATGAGCAGTTCTTC	CSVEGKLAGFYNEQFF
few	TRBV18	TRBJ1-6	TRBD1	TGTGCCAGCTCACCCCGGGACAGGGGGAATTCACCCCTCCACTTT	CASSPRDRGNSPLHF
many	TRBV7-7	TRBJ1-1	NA	TGTGCTAGCAGCTACGGAGGGCCCCTGAACACTGAAGCTTTCTTT	CASSYGGPLNTEAFF
NA	TRBV5-6	TRBJ2-7	NA	TGTGCCAGCAGCTCAGGTTTCCCCTACGAGCAGTACTTC	CASSSGFPYEQYF
NA	TRBV5-1	TRBJ1-4	NA	TGCGCCAGCAGCTTGGCGGTGACCGGGACAATCCTCATAGGTGAAAAACTGTTTTTT	CASSLAVTGTILIGEKLFF
NA	TRBV10-3	TRBJ1-5	NA	TGTGCCATCAGCCCCGGGACACGGAATCAGCCCCAGCATTTT	CAISPGTRNQPQHF
once	TRBV2	TRBJ1-3	NA	TGTGCCAGCAGTGAACACAGGGAGTCTGGAAACACCATATATTTT	CASSEHRESGNTIYF
NA	TRBV7-3	TRBJ2-3	NA	TGTGCCAGCAGCCCTTCAGGGAGCACAGATACGCAGTATTTT	CASSPSGSTDTQYF
NA	TRBV29-1	TRBJ2-7	TRBD2	TGCAGCGTTGAACCGACTAGCGGCGAGCAGTACTTC	CSVEPTSGEQYF
NA	TRBV4-1	TRBJ2-3	NA	TGCGCCAGCAGCCAAGATCTCGTAGTTAGGGGAACAGATACGCAGTATTTT	CASSQDLVVRGTDTQYF
NA	TRBV29-1	TRBJ2-2	TRBD2	TGCAGCGTTGGTTTACGGGGGGGTCTTACCGGGGAGCTGTTTTTT	CSVGLRGGLTGELFF
NA	TRBV6-1	TRBJ2-1	NA	TGTGCCAGCAGTGAAGTAAAGGGGGCCTACAATGAGCAGTTCTTC	CASSEVKGAYNEQFF
NA	TRBV10-3	TRBJ1-2	TRBD1	TGTGCCATCAGTGAGTCGAGAGACAGGGGGATTTATGGCTACACCTTC	CAISESRDRGIYGYTF
NA	TRBV23-1	TRBJ2-2	TRBD2	TGCGCCAGCGGCCTTCCCGGGGGGGGCACCGGGGAGCTGTTTTTT	CASGLPGGGTGELFF
NA	TRBV5-1	TRBJ1-4	TRBD1	TGCGCCAGCAGCTTAGATCCGGGACAGGGAAACGAAAAACTGTTTTTT	CASSLDPGQGNEKLFF
NA	TRBV16	TRBJ2-3	TRBD1	TGTGCCAGCAGCCAAGGGACAGGGAATCCAGATACGCAGTATTTT	CASSQGTGNPDTQYF
NA	TRBV9	TRBJ2-3	NA	TGTGCCAGCAGCGTCGGGGATACGCAGTATTTT	CASSVGDTQYF